The 3 T cell receptor beta chains below were found in one sample sequenced in a study of T cell repertoires in cytomegalovirus infection. TCRdb fed the reads into MiXCR, producing one record per CDR3 protein. This sample has 630,000 or so distinct CDR3 sequences, with 20% to 25% found just once. The sample comprised CD8+ T cells from PBMCs. The receptors shown here come from a human donor in good health (CMV status not recorded). Some clones in this sample may be carry-over from other donors' samples.

The V gene is TRBV6-2 or TRBV6-3, the J gene TRBJ1-5; 11 bases line up with TRBD1. With V trimmed by 8 bases and J by 7 bases, 13 bases remained unmatched. The germline gives CDR1 MNHEY, CDR2 SVGEGT. There are 16 residues in the CDR3. CDR3 region: CASRNRTGQGAQPQHF. The CDR3 bases are TGTGCCAGCCGGAACAGGACAGGACAGGGGGCACAGCCCCAGCATTTT.

This clonotype was seen only a few times. The chain joins TRBV28 to TRBJ2-7; 8 bases line up with TRBD1. The germline CDR1 and CDR2 sequences are MDHEN and SYDVKM. V dropped 4 bases and J dropped 1; count of bases not matched to a gene: 6. This CDR3 contains 15 residues. CDR3 sequence reads: CASSSAGGWSYEQYV. DNA for the CDR3: TGTGCCAGCAGTTCGGCAGGGGGCTGGTCCTACGAGCAGTACGTC.

The V and J genes are TRBV28 and TRBJ1-1; D call uncertain. The V end lost 2 bases, the J end lost 5 bases, and 12 bases lay between the germline ends. CDR3 length equals 14 residues. Germline V gene sequence: CDR1 MDHEN, CDR2 SYDVKM. This CDR3 is CASSLVAIRTEAFF. The CDR3 DNA reads TGTGCCAGCAGTTTAGTAGCGATCAGAACTGAAGCTTTCTTT.